This T cell receptor (beta chain) appears in the sequencing data of a study of blood T cell repertoires in COVID-19. The CDR3 is 12 residues long. Germline CDR1 reads MRHNA; CDR2 reads SNTAGT. The ends were cut back, 3 bases at V and 10 bases at J, with 10 bases in the middle. Followed over time, Seattle patients had been enrolled while infection was active. The protocol was immunoSEQ multiplex PCR, while the TCRdb copy is restricted to in-frame clones and leaves out a portion. The table has around 370,000 clones, about 90% seen once; the top ten hold approximately 7.4%. The V call is TRBV6-4, the J call TRBJ2-1; perhaps TRBD2 as D (6 bases). The sequencing input was peripheral blood. This receptor was taken from a woman in her seventies with COVID-19, enrolled during active disease. The CDR3 loop reads CASSDWSGEQFF. The CDR3 DNA follows: TGTGCCAGCAGTGATTGGAGCGGGGAGCAGTTCTTC.